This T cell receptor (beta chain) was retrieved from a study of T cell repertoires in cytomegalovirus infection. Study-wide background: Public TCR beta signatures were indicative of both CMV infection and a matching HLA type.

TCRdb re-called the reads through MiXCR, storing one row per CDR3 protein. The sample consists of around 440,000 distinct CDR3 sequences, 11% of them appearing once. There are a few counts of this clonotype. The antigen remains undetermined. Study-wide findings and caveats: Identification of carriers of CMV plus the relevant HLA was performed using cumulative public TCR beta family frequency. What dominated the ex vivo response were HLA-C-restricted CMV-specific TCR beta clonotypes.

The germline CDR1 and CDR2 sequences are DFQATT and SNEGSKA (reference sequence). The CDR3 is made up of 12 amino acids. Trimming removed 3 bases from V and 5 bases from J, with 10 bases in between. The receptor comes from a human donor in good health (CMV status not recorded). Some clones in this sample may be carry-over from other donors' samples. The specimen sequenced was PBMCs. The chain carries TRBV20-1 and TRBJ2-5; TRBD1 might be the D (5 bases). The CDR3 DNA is TGCAGTGCTAGTCCAGGGCTTGAGACCCAGTACTTC. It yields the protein CSASPGLETQYF.